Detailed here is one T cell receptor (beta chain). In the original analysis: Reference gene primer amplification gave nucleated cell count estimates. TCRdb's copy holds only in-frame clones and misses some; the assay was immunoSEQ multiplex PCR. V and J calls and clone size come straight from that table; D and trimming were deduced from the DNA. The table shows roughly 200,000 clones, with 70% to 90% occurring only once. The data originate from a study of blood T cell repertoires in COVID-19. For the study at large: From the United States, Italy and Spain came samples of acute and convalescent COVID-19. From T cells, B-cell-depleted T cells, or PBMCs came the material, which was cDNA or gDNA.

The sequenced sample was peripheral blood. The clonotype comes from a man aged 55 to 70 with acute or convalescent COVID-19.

CDR3 protein: CASSQVSGGLGEQYF. CDR3 DNA sequence: TGCGCCAGCAGCCAAGTGTCGGGAGGATTGGGCGAGCAGTACTTC. The chain couples TRBV4-1 to TRBJ2-7; 7 bases align to TRBD2. Germline assignment: CDR1 MGHRA and CDR2 YSYEKL. Trimming cost V 1 base and J 6 bases; bases outside gene matches: 9. The CDR3 contains 15 residues.